This entry lists 27 T cell receptor beta chains sequenced from one sample in a study of human T cells and chemical hapten exposure. The time point is: pre-sensitization, week 0. Indicated treatment: therapeutic diphenylcyclopropenone sensitization with weekly scalp DPC. TCRdb redid the calling of the RACE reads with MiXCR, one entry per CDR3 protein. The sample has about 110,000 distinct CDR3 sequences; more than 10% are singletons. This specimen was whole blood, taken in connection with sensitization to the hapten diphenylcyclopropenone (DPC). The receptors derive from a woman aged 45 to 65 with alopecia areata. Some clones in this sample may be carry-over from other donors' samples.

Many counts were recorded for this clonotype. This chain joins TRBV28 and TRBJ2-4; 9 nucleotides line up with TRBD1. V trimming: 8 bases; J trimming: 4 bases; junction bases outside the gene matches: 9. The CDR3 extends over 15 amino acids. In germline, CDR1 is MDHEN, CDR2 SYDVKM. CDR3 bases: TGTGCCAGCCGCGGGGGACAGGGCGGAAAAAACATTCAGTACTTC. Protein product: CASRGGQGGKNIQYF.

This clonotype came up many times. The gene calls are TRBV27 and TRBJ1-6; D unclear. This CDR3 has 14 residues. Germline V CDR1 and CDR2: MNHEY, SMNVEV (reference sequence). V was shortened by 1 base and J by 7 bases, with 8 bases between the two germline ends. The CDR3 region is CASSLFGLNSPLHF. CDR3 bases: TGTGCCAGCAGTTTATTTGGCCTCAATTCACCCCTCCACTTT.

This clonotype was counted between two and nine times. The genes are TRBV7-2 and TRBJ1-2, with TRBD1 matching 7 bases. CDR3 length equals 16 residues. Germline CDR1 is SGHTA and CDR2 is FQGNSA. The junction had 13 bases not matched to a gene; V was cut back by 5 bases and J by 4 bases. The CDR3 spells CASSPGTVRAIYGYTF. CDR3 bases: TGTGCCAGCAGCCCCGGGACAGTCCGGGCCATCTATGGCTACACCTTC. Full variable domain (missing parts from reference TRBV7-2 and TRBJ1-2): GAGVSQSPSNKVTEKGKDVELRCDPISGHTALYWYRQSLGQGLEFLIYFQGNSAPDKSGLPSDRFSAERTGGSVSTLTIQRTQQEDSAVYLCASSPGTVRAIYGYTFGSGTRLTVV.

The table lists this clonotype with a few counts. The chain joins TRBV11-2 to TRBJ2-5; TRBD1 matches at 9 bases. The trim removed 1 base at V and 5 bases at J, leaving 11 bases unmatched. Germline V lookup: CDR1 SGHAT, CDR2 FQNNGV. The CDR3 runs to 17 residues. CDR3 in DNA: TGTGCCAGCAGCTTAGGGGACGGGACAGGGAAGTTGGAGACCCAGTACTTC. It codes for CASSLGDGTGKLETQYF.

A few counts support this clonotype. The rearrangement uses TRBV3-1 and TRBJ1-5; D gene unclear. Trimming pared 1 base from V and 7 bases from J, leaving 8 bases between. Germline CDR1 and CDR2: LGHDT and YNNKEL (reference sequence). The CDR3 extends over 13 amino acids. For the CDR3, the DNA is TGTGCCAGCAGCCAAGTGAATAGGCAGCCCCAGCATTTT. It translates to CASSQVNRQPQHF.

This clonotype was detected many times. V and J are TRBV2 and TRBJ2-3, with unresolved D. This CDR3 contains 14 residues. The V and J ends lost 11 bases and 2 bases respectively, with 17 bases between them. Germline assignment: CDR1 SNHLY and CDR2 FYNNEI. The CDR3 loop reads CAGKFGLNTDTQYF. In DNA form, the CDR3 reads TGTGCCGGAAAGTTCGGGCTCAACACAGATACGCAGTATTTT.

This clonotype occurred a few times. The CDR3 nucleotides read TGCGCCAGCAGCCAAGATATGTGGAGGCGCTCTAATGAAAAACTGTTTTTT. Translating gives CASSQDMWRRSNEKLFF. The chain recombines TRBV4-1 with TRBJ1-4; no clear D. Germline V CDR1 and CDR2: MGHRA, YSYEKL. The ends were cut back, 0 bases at V and 3 bases at J, with 14 bases in the middle. There are 17 residues in the CDR3.

In its sample, this clonotype was seen many times. This chain links TRBV28 with TRBJ2-3; D unclear. Trimming stripped 6 bases from V and 6 bases from J, with 4 bases between. The CDR3 is made up of 10 amino acids. The germline gives CDR1 MDHEN, CDR2 SYDVKM. In DNA form, the CDR3 reads TGTGCCAGCAGCTACGATACGCAGTATTTT. Amino acid sequence: CASSYDTQYF. Variable domain in full (rest from reference TRBV28 and TRBJ2-3): DVKVTQSSRYLVKRTGEKVFLECVQDMDHENMFWYRQDPGLGLRLIYFSYDVKMKEKGDIPEGYSVSREKKERFSLILESASTNQTSMYLCASSYDTQYFGPGTRLTVL.

This chain links TRBV4-1 with TRBJ2-7, with 9 nucleotides matching TRBD2. The CDR3 consists of 17 residues. Germline trimming cut 3 bases from V and 0 bases from J; bases unmatched to any gene: 9. Germline values: CDR1 MGHRA, CDR2 YSYEKL. The CDR3 DNA is TGCGCCAGCAGCCAGGATGATGAGGGACTAGCCTCCTACGAGCAGTACTTC. Its protein is CASSQDDEGLASYEQYF.

This clonotype was seen a handful of times. The chain carries TRBV29-1 and TRBJ1-1; D not resolved. Germline loops: CDR1 SQVTM, CDR2 ANQGSEA. Trimming shortened V by 7 bases and J by 0 bases, and 12 bases separated the two germline ends. CDR3 length: 13 amino acids. CDR3 coding DNA: TGCAGCGCTGAGGCGTTTATGAACACTGAAGCTTTCTTT. It yields the protein CSAEAFMNTEAFF.

This clonotype was observed at least ten times. The gene calls are TRBV7-6 and TRBJ2-3; 7 nucleotides match TRBD2. Germline V gene sequence: CDR1 SGHVS, CDR2 FNYEAQ. The CDR3 contains 16 residues. Trimming removed 5 bases from V and 0 bases from J; junction bases left unmatched: 8. The CDR3 loop is CASSRGRETSTDTQYF. The CDR3 nucleotides are TGTGCCAGCAGCCGAGGGCGGGAGACTAGCACAGATACGCAGTATTTT.

In the case of this clonotype: The junction shows a germline mismatch at one end, possibly a read error. This chain joins TRBV7-9 and TRBJ2-5; no clear D gene. In germline, CDR1 is SEHNR, CDR2 FQNEAQ (reference sequence). There are 13 residues in the CDR3. The CDR3, as DNA: TGTGCCAGCAGCCGATTGGAGTTCCACCCCCGGAACTTC. Translating it yields CASSRLEFHPRNF.

This clonotype was observed a handful of times. This chain joins TRBV6-5 and TRBJ1-3; D is ambiguous. There are 17 residues in the CDR3. Germline V gene lookup returns CDR1 MNHEY and CDR2 SVGAGI. V was clipped by 0 bases and J by 0 bases, with 12 bases between them. CDR3 in DNA: TGTGCCAGCAGTTACTCCGTAGGACGGAGCTCTGGAAACACCATATATTTT. This codes for CASSYSVGRSSGNTIYF.

Only a few counts were recorded for this clonotype. J is TRBJ1-1 and V is TRBV7-8; 9 bases map to TRBD1. Germline CDR1 is SGHVS and CDR2 is FQNEAQ. This CDR3 spans 15 amino acids. The J segment lost 0 bases and the V segment lost 6 bases, leaving 5 bases of the junction unmatched. CDR3 sequence reads: CASRGQGNMNTEAFF. The CDR3 bases are TGTGCCAGCAGGGGACAGGGCAATATGAACACTGAAGCTTTCTTT.

There are many counts of this clonotype. The chain recombines TRBV11-2 with TRBJ2-2; D not resolved. From germline, CDR1 is SGHAT and CDR2 FQNNGV. Trimming removed 3 bases at V and 3 bases at J, with 8 bases between. CDR3 length: 14 residues. Written as DNA, the CDR3 is TGTGCCAGCAGCTTTGTTGGGGACACCGGGGAGCTGTTTTTT. The encoded protein is CASSFVGDTGELFF.

This clonotype was counted only a few times. The chain employs TRBV5-1 and TRBJ2-3; 7 bases map to TRBD2. Trimming at V came to 4 bases and at J to 4 bases, leaving 12 bases not matched to a gene. The CDR3 length is 16 residues. Germline CDR1 reads SGHRS; CDR2 reads YFSETQ. Here the CDR3 DNA reads TGCGCCAGCAGCCGACTCACTGGCGGGAGCCCAGATACGCAGTATTTT. Residues: CASSRLTGGSPDTQYF.

The chain couples TRBV9 to TRBJ1-1; no definite D call. Looked up from germline, CDR1 is SGDLS and CDR2 is YYNGEE. The CDR3 loop spans 16 amino acids. The germline V and J ends were trimmed by 4 bases and 0 bases, with 16 bases remaining between them. This CDR3 is CASSPGLFHMNTEAFF. The CDR3 DNA sequence: TGTGCCAGCAGCCCAGGACTATTCCACATGAACACTGAAGCTTTCTTT.

This clonotype came up many times. The gene calls are TRBV7-6 and TRBJ2-7; the D gene could be TRBD1 or TRBD2 (5 bases each). The V gene's germline CDR1 is SGHVS and CDR2 FNYEAQ. Trimming cost V 4 bases and J 4 bases, with 17 bases left between them. The CDR3 sequence is 15 residues long. CDR3 residues: CASSSGAGTGYEQYF. CDR3 coding DNA: TGTGCCAGCAGCTCCGGGGCAGGGACGGGATACGAGCAGTACTTC.

The chain couples TRBV7-9 to TRBJ1-1; TRBD1 aligns across 7 bases. This CDR3 spans 17 amino acids. Trimming cost V 5 bases and J 5 bases; bases outside gene matches: 17. From germline, CDR1 is SEHNR and CDR2 FQNEAQ (reference sequence). CDR3 sequence (DNA): TGTGCCAGCAGCCCAATCGAACGACAGGGAAGAAGGACTGAAGCTTTCTTT. Translated: CASSPIERQGRRTEAFF.

The chain combines TRBV12-3 or TRBV12-4 with TRBJ2-1, with 7 bases fitting TRBD1. The V segment lost 6 bases and the J segment 2 bases; nucleotides outside the gene matches: 1. The CDR3 contains 13 residues. As DNA, the CDR3 is TGTGCCAGCAGACAGGGGACCTACAATGAGCAGTTCTTC. This sequence encodes CASRQGTYNEQFF.

This sequence joins TRBV7-9 and TRBJ1-1; the D is unclear. The CDR3 runs 14 residues. V was cut by 3 bases and J by 4 bases, with 12 bases left in between. CDR1 is SEHNR and CDR2 is FQNEAQ in the germline V gene (reference sequence). CDR3 amino acids: CASSFESASTEAFF. CDR3 in DNA: TGTGCCAGCAGCTTTGAGTCGGCCTCCACTGAAGCTTTCTTT.

In this sample, this clonotype turned up many times. The V gene is TRBV11-2, the J gene TRBJ1-2, with D possibly being TRBD1 (5 bases). The CDR3 totals 14 residues. Trimming stripped 5 bases from V and 8 bases from J, with 18 bases between. Germline V CDR1 and CDR2: SGHAT, FQNNGV. The CDR3 sequence: CASSPTAGDGGYTF. DNA for the CDR3: TGTGCCAGCAGCCCCACGGCGGGGGACGGCGGCTACACCTTC.

V is TRBV6-2 or TRBV6-3 and J is TRBJ1-1; no definite D call. The CDR3 extends over 13 amino acids. Per germline, CDR1 MNHEY and CDR2 SVGEGT. The V gene lost 6 bases and the J gene lost 4 bases, with 12 bases spanning the gap. The CDR3 bases are TGTGCCAGCAGGGAAAGGGCTAGCACTGAAGCTTTCTTT. Translating it yields CASRERASTEAFF.

This clonotype was seen a handful of times. The chain carries TRBV2 and TRBJ1-1; D unclear. Trimming took 8 bases from V and 0 from J, leaving 13 bases between them. Germline V CDR1 and CDR2: SNHLY, FYNNEI. The CDR3 consists of 14 residues. Written as DNA, the CDR3 is TGTGCCAGCCTAGGTGGGCTTATGAACACTGAAGCTTTCTTT. Translated: CASLGGLMNTEAFF. Looking up the rest from reference TRBV2 and TRBJ1-1 gives the full variable domain: EPEVTQTPSHQVTQMGQEVILRCVPISNHLYFYWYRQILGQKVEFLVSFYNNEISEKSEIFDDQFSVERPDGSNFTLKIRSTKLEDSAMYFCASLGGLMNTEAFFGQGTRLTVV.

This clonotype has more than one count but fewer than ten. The chain's CDR3 is CSARGNRLNYGYTF. The CDR3 DNA reads as TGCAGCGCCAGGGGCAACCGCCTCAACTATGGCTACACCTTC. The chain employs TRBV29-1 and TRBJ1-2, with D perhaps TRBD1 (6 bases). V lost 7 bases to trimming and J lost 2 bases, with 17 bases between them. The CDR3 covers 14 residues. Germline V gives CDR1 SQVTM, CDR2 ANQGSEA.

The V call is TRBV20-1, the J call TRBJ1-4, with 8 positions matching TRBD1. Germline lookup yields CDR1 DFQATT and CDR2 SNEGSKA (reference sequence). V trimming: 3 bases; J trimming: 8 bases; junction bases outside the gene matches: 8. The CDR3 is made up of 14 amino acids. The CDR3 protein is CSASDRGTNEKLFF. In DNA, the CDR3 is TGCAGTGCTAGTGACAGGGGTACAAACGAAAAACTGTTTTTT.

This clonotype was seen many times. The V call is TRBV6-5, the J call TRBJ1-4; TRBD1 is a possible D gene (6 bases). The germline CDR1 and CDR2 sequences are MNHEY and SVGAGI. The CDR3 has 14 amino acids. Trimming stripped 8 bases from V and 6 bases from J, with 16 bases between. CDR3 sequence: CASARTAFYEKLFF. The CDR3 nucleotides are TGTGCCAGCGCCCGGACAGCGTTTTATGAAAAACTGTTTTTT.